This passage covers 16 T cell receptor beta chains from one sample sequenced in a study of blood T cell repertoires in COVID-19. TCRdb's table, derived via immunoSEQ multiplex PCR, lists solely in-frame clones and lacks some. Of some 100,000 clones detected, 85% appear once; the ten largest clones hold around 1.9%. Sequenced: peripheral blood. These receptors all come from a woman between 65 and 79 years old with active or convalescent COVID-19.

This CDR3 reads CASSPTGGTEAFF. As DNA, the CDR3 is TGTGCCAGCTCCCCGACAGGGGGAACTGAAGCTTTCTTT. This sequence joins TRBV19 and TRBJ1-1; 9 positions match TRBD1. From germline, CDR1 is LNHDA and CDR2 SQIVND (reference sequence). J lost 5 bases, V lost 9 bases, and 7 bases had no gene match. The length of the CDR3 is 13 residues.

This clone was seen a single time. The chain recombines TRBV5-1 with TRBJ1-3; 9 bases match TRBD1. The germline V gene encodes CDR1 SGHRS and CDR2 YFSETQ. The CDR3 runs to 16 residues. V was clipped by 2 bases and J by 4 bases; unmatched bases: 7. The CDR3 region is CASSLPTGGRGNTIYF. CDR3 nucleotide sequence: TGCGCCAGCAGCTTACCCACAGGGGGCAGGGGAAACACCATATATTTT.

This sequence joins TRBV18 and TRBJ2-7; possibly TRBD2 for D (6 bases). The CDR3 consists of 13 residues. Germline-derived CDR1 and CDR2 are KGHSH and LQKENI. With 3 bases removed from V and 0 bases from J, the gap between germline ends came to 6 bases. The CDR3 protein is CASSPGGSYEQYF. The DNA of the CDR3 is TGTGCCAGCTCACCCGGGGGCTCCTACGAGCAGTACTTC.

This clone was counted a single time. The chain recombines TRBV7-2 with TRBJ2-1; 7 bases are a match to TRBD2. The CDR3 has 14 amino acids. After removal of 2 bases from V and 6 bases from J, the junction contained 4 bases not matched to a gene. From germline, CDR1 is SGHTA and CDR2 FQGNSA. This CDR3 reads CASSLLREPNEQFF. CDR3 coding DNA: TGTGCCAGCAGCTTACTGCGGGAGCCCAATGAGCAGTTCTTC.

The V call is TRBV27, the J call TRBJ2-1, with D uncertain. The V and J ends lost 2 bases and 9 bases respectively, with 14 bases between them. CDR3 length equals 14 residues. Germline CDR1 is MNHEY and CDR2 is SMNVEV (reference sequence). In DNA form, the CDR3 reads TGTGCCAGCAGTTTAGTTAATCCTAGTACTGAGCAGTTCTTC. The encoded protein is CASSLVNPSTEQFF.

This rearrangement joins TRBV18 to TRBJ2-7; D is possibly TRBD1 (6 bases). CDR1 is KGHSH, CDR2 LQKENI, per germline. Trimming left V 0 bases short and J 2 bases short, with 17 bases between. CDR3 length: 17 residues. The CDR3 nucleotides read TGTGCCAGCTCACCACCAGAAAGCACAGGGCCGACCTACGAGCAGTACTTC. It codes for CASSPPESTGPTYEQYF.

J is TRBJ1-5 and V is TRBV10-1; a weak D match, TRBD1 (6 bases). The CDR3 contains 15 residues. Trimming left V 7 bases short and J 0 bases short, with 13 bases between. The germline gives CDR1 WNHNN, CDR2 SYGVQD (reference sequence). For the CDR3, the DNA is TGCGCCAGCACACCGGGACACCATAGCAATCAGCCCCAGCATTTT. This translates into CASTPGHHSNQPQHF.

The CDR3 nucleotides are TGTGCCAGCAGCCCCCTTAGGAGCGGGGGGGCGAATACGCAGTATTTT. As protein: CASSPLRSGGANTQYF. The V and J genes are TRBV3-1 (or the pseudogene TRBV3-2) and TRBJ2-3; 10 bases align to TRBD2. In germline, CDR1 is LGHDT, CDR2 YNNKEL (reference sequence). V lost 4 bases to trimming and J lost 7 bases; unmatched junction nucleotides: 11. The CDR3 covers 16 residues.

The chain recombines TRBV5-1 with TRBJ2-7; D is possibly TRBD2 (6 bases). CDR1 is SGHRS, CDR2 YFSETQ, per germline. V was shortened by 0 bases and J by 2 bases, with 12 bases between the two germline ends. The CDR3 runs to 15 residues. The CDR3 here is CASSLEGGETYEQYF. In DNA form, the CDR3 reads TGCGCCAGCAGCTTGGAAGGAGGGGAAACCTACGAGCAGTACTTC.

V gene TRBV5-5 combines with J gene TRBJ1-5; 8 nucleotides match TRBD1. CDR1 SGHKS and CDR2 YYEKEE come from the germline V gene (reference sequence). The CDR3 is 15 amino acids. J was trimmed by 2 bases and V by 2 bases; bases with no gene match: 3. The CDR3 here is CASSFTGGGNQPQHF. The CDR3 DNA follows: TGTGCCAGCAGCTTCACAGGGGGTGGCAATCAGCCCCAGCATTTT. Based on the CDR3 plus reference TRBV5-5 and TRBJ1-5, the full variable domain is DAGVTQSPTHLIKTRGQQVTLRCSPISGHKSVSWYQQVLGQGPQFIFQYYEKEERGRGNFPDRFSARQFPNYSSELNVNALLLGDSALYLCASSFTGGGNQPQHFGDGTRLSIL.

The chain is built from TRBV2 and TRBJ1-1; 7 bases are shared with TRBD1. Germline trimming cut 6 bases from V and 4 bases from J; bases unmatched to any gene: 14. This CDR3 has 16 residues. In germline, CDR1 is SNHLY, CDR2 FYNNEI. In DNA form, the CDR3 reads TGTGCCAGCAGACGCGGACAGGTTGGGCGGAGCACTGAAGCTTTCTTT. As protein: CASRRGQVGRSTEAFF.

The genes are TRBV5-4 and TRBJ2-7; 9 bases match TRBD1. With V trimmed by 2 bases and J by 3 bases, 6 bases remained unmatched. Per germline, CDR1 SGHNT and CDR2 YYREEE (reference sequence). The CDR3 is made up of 15 amino acids. The CDR3 region is CASSFGTGTFYEQYF. In nucleotides, the CDR3 is TGTGCCAGCAGCTTTGGGACAGGGACATTCTACGAGCAGTACTTC.

V usage is TRBV28 and J usage is TRBJ1-3, with 10 bases that match TRBD1. J lost 7 bases, V lost 6 bases, and 12 bases had no gene match. CDR1 MDHEN and CDR2 SYDVKM come from the germline V gene. The length of the CDR3 is 16 residues. CDR3 sequence reads: CASSQSRTGGGNTIYF. In DNA form, the CDR3 reads TGTGCCAGCAGCCAATCCCGGACAGGGGGGGGGAACACCATATATTTT.

The chain employs TRBV27 and TRBJ2-2, with 8 bases lining up with TRBD2. Germline lookup yields CDR1 MNHEY and CDR2 SMNVEV (reference sequence). This CDR3 has 16 amino acids. Trimming took 6 bases from V and 6 from J; bases not matched to a gene: 12. CDR3 nucleotides: TGTGCCAGCAGGCCGGGACTAGTAGGGAGTGCCGGGGAGCTGTTTTTT. The encoded protein is CASRPGLVGSAGELFF.

The rearrangement joins TRBV11-2 to TRBJ1-3; tentatively, D is TRBD1 (6 bases). Between the trimmed V and J ends, which lost 4 bases and 4 bases, there was a span of 20 bases. The germline gives CDR1 SGHAT, CDR2 FQNNGV. The CDR3 length is 17 residues. CDR3 sequence reads: CASSSPRGGRGGNTIYF. In DNA, the CDR3 is TGTGCCAGCAGCTCGCCTAGGGGGGGAAGAGGAGGAAACACCATATATTTT.

The CDR3 DNA is TGTGCCAGCAGTTTCCAGACAGGGGGGACTGGAAACACCATATATTTT. This encodes CASSFQTGGTGNTIYF. The chain joins TRBV28 to TRBJ1-3, with 9 bases lining up with TRBD1. V was pared by 3 bases and J by 2 bases, with 5 bases of the junction left unmatched. Germline lookup yields CDR1 MDHEN and CDR2 SYDVKM. The CDR3 extends over 16 amino acids. Variable domain in full (rest from reference TRBV28 and TRBJ1-3): DVKVTQSSRYLVKRTGEKVFLECVQDMDHENMFWYRQDPGLGLRLIYFSYDVKMKEKGDIPEGYSVSREKKERFSLILESASTNQTSMYLCASSFQTGGTGNTIYFGEGSWLTVV.